This entry describes one T cell receptor (beta chain). It lacks a known antigen. The sample holds no much larger clone one base away, and base qualities are not on file. Genomic DNA was isolated from the sorted cells so that the TCRbeta CDR3 region could be sequenced. The immunoSEQ Assay was used to sequence the TCRbeta CDR3 regions. Drawn from immuneACCESS, this table holds only the in-frame rearrangements with V and J called that TCRdb kept. Clones are partly lost; checked studies trace under half to an unresolved V gene and leave the rest unexplained. This sample gives 10,000 to 11,000 clones in total; 75% to 80% of them show up just once. 33% of the sample goes to the ten largest clones. The data belong to a study of OX40 agonist ivuxolimab in advanced cancers. As for the study more broadly: The costimulatory receptor OX40 (CD134) was targeted by ivuxolimab, a fully human IgG2 agonistic monoclonal antibody. Intravenous ivuxolimab was administered to patients every 2 weeks at six dose levels: 0.01, 0.1, 0.3, 1.5, 3 and 10 mg/kg. Of the approximately 50 patients in dose escalation, some 19 had hepatocellular carcinoma, about 15 had melanoma, 9 had renal cell carcinoma and 9 had head and neck cancer. A male proportion of 82.7% and a mean age of around 60 years, ranging from about 23 to 90, were recorded for the dose-escalation cohort. Prior anti-PD-1, anti-PD-L1 or anti-CTLA-4 therapy was permitted, and checkpoint inhibitors had been received by under 50% of dose-escalation patients. Three dose-escalation patients achieved partial responses, one with hepatocellular carcinoma and two with cutaneous melanoma. Peripheral TCRbeta sequencing was intended to test whether TCR sequence diversity was altered and clonal T-cell expansion was caused by ivuxolimab. The monotherapy dose-escalation portion (N of about 52 patients) of the phase I ivuxolimab trial is reported in the paper.

What the work shows at the level of the full study, not this receptor alone: In the 0.1-3.0 mg/kg groups, partial responders were among the patients with the lowest normalized peripheral clonal expansion, particularly in CD8+ T cells. After ivuxolimab, CD8+ T cells had more expanded clones than CD4+ T cells on average. The antigen specificity of the peripheral T cells that underwent clonal expansion was not determined. Low levels of normalized T-cell clonal expansion were also shown by some nonresponding patients. At doses of 0.1 to 3.0 mg/kg, clonal expansion of both CD4+ and CD8+ blood T cells was observed from baseline to week 6.

Reading the germline V gene gives CDR1 SGHTA and CDR2 FQGNSA. Germline trimming amounts to 7 bases on V and 8 bases on J, with 15 as the count of junction bases outside the gene matches. The CDR3 holds 15 amino acids from the cysteine to the phenylalanine. Only the CDR3 portion is preserved as DNA: 45 bases, with reading frame beginning at the first base. The trial excluded patients who had a history of autoimmune disease or were on systemic immunosuppression. In every dose cohort, peripheral blood was drawn for TCR sequencing at baseline, cycle 4 day 1, and cycle 7 day 1. Samples were obtained from an open-label, multicenter, first-in-human phase I dose-escalation trial of ivuxolimab. Adults with locally advanced or metastatic melanoma, renal cell carcinoma, hepatocellular carcinoma or head and neck squamous cell carcinoma were enrolled in the trial. CD4+ and CD8+ T cells were sorted separately from peripheral blood before TCR sequencing.

This clonotype originated in an adult with an advanced solid tumor such as melanoma, head and neck, liver or kidney cancer. The receptor chain draws on TRBV7-2 and TRBJ1-2; 8 of the junction bases match TRBD1. The sequencing used CD4+ or CD8+ T cells sorted from blood, collected in a trial of the OX40 agonist ivuxolimab. At the DNA level, the sequence is TGTGCCAGCAACCTTCATTCGGGACAGGCGATAGGCTACACCTTC. It translates as CASNLHSGQAIGYTF.